Shown below are 10 T cell receptor beta chains from a single sample sequenced in a study of radiotherapy plus CTLA-4 blockade in lung cancer (dated by TCRdb to 2016 to 2019). The library relied on the immunoSEQ multiplex PCR assay. The source is immuneACCESS, and TCRdb retained only in-frame sequences with V and J called. Part of the clones is not carried over; for the studies checked, unresolved V genes explain less than half of this, and the remainder is unexplained. The sample table holds some 25,000 clones, of which around 70% were seen once. In total, the top ten clones hold roughly 3.3% of the sample. Material: peripheral blood, obtained from a patient treated with radiotherapy plus ipilimumab. These receptors were obtained from a human donor with non-small cell lung cancer whose response to radiotherapy plus ipilimumab could not be evaluated.

CDR3 sequence (DNA): TGTGCCAGCAGTTTAGGTCAGGGGGCCTACTACGAGCAGTACTTC. Translated: CASSLGQGAYYEQYF. J is TRBJ2-7 and V is TRBV6-6; 8 bases fit TRBD1. The CDR3 covers 15 residues. V lost 4 bases to trimming and J lost 3 bases; unmatched junction nucleotides: 8. The germline CDR1 and CDR2 sequences are MNHNY and SVGAGI (reference sequence).

The chain links TRBV11-2 to TRBJ2-7; a possible D gene is TRBD1 (5 bases). Germline values: CDR1 SGHAT, CDR2 FQNNGV. This CDR3 comprises 13 residues. The germline V and J ends were trimmed by 0 bases and 6 bases, with 9 bases remaining between them. The CDR3 loop reads CASSLDRQFEQYF. DNA for the CDR3: TGTGCCAGCAGCTTAGACAGACAGTTCGAGCAGTACTTC.

The chain uses TRBV19 and TRBJ2-4; no definite D call. This CDR3 region has 13 residues. The V end lost 10 bases, the J end lost 0 bases, and 10 bases lay between the germline ends. Per the germline V gene, CDR1 is LNHDA and CDR2 is SQIVND (reference sequence). The CDR3 sequence is CATRATAKNIQYF. The CDR3 nucleotides read TGTGCCACCCGTGCTACAGCCAAAAACATTCAGTACTTC.

V gene TRBV27 combines with J gene TRBJ1-5; TRBD1 agrees at 8 bases. The V gene's germline CDR1 is MNHEY and CDR2 SMNVEV (reference sequence). V lost 6 bases to trimming and J lost 2 bases; unmatched junction nucleotides: 6. This CDR3 is built from 15 residues. The CDR3 reads CASRKTGVGNQPQHF. Here the CDR3 DNA reads TGTGCCAGCAGAAAGACAGGGGTCGGCAATCAGCCCCAGCATTTT.

The rearrangement uses TRBV4-1 and TRBJ2-7, with TRBD2 matching over 9 bases. V shed 0 bases and J 4 bases; nucleotides not matched to a gene: 16. The germline V gene has CDR1 MGHRA and CDR2 YSYEKL. The CDR3 length is 19 residues. CDR3 in amino acids: CASSQDSPASGILRYEQYF. DNA of the CDR3: TGCGCCAGCAGCCAAGATAGTCCGGCTAGCGGGATCTTAAGATACGAGCAGTACTTC.

Turning to this clone: One junction end disagrees with the germline gene, perhaps due to a read error. The chain has TRBV7-7 and TRBJ2-1, with 11 bases fitting TRBD2. The germline V gene encodes CDR1 SSHAT and CDR2 FNYEAQ (reference sequence). The CDR3 runs to 15 residues. The CDR3 sequence is CASSSGLAAYDEQFF. CDR3 sequence (DNA): TGTGCTAGCAGCTCGGGACTAGCGGCCTACGATGAGCAGTTCTTC.

This chain connects TRBV10-1 to TRBJ1-1, with TRBD1 identical over 12 bases. The CDR3 spans 15 residues. Germline V CDR1 and CDR2: WNHNN, SYGVQD (reference sequence). With 4 bases clipped from V and 2 bases from J, the junction kept 2 bases outside the gene matches. DNA for the CDR3: TGCGCCAGCAGTGGGGGACAGGGGGCCAACACTGAAGCTTTCTTT. The encoded protein is CASSGGQGANTEAFF.

As DNA, the CDR3 is TGTGCCAGCCAAACCAGCGGGAGCTCCTACAATGAGCAGTTCTTC. Its protein is CASQTSGSSYNEQFF. This chain links TRBV2 with TRBJ2-1; 8 bases fit TRBD2. J lost 0 bases, V lost 8 bases, and 6 bases had no gene match. The length of the CDR3 is 15 residues. CDR1 is SNHLY and CDR2 is FYNNEI in the germline V gene.

The chain is built from TRBV18 and TRBJ1-4, with D unresolved. CDR3 length equals 13 residues. The germline V and J ends were trimmed by 6 bases and 8 bases, with 13 bases remaining between them. Germline assignment: CDR1 KGHSH and CDR2 LQKENI. As DNA, the CDR3 is TGTGCCAGCTCCCCCATTACAGAGGAAAAACTGTTTTTT. Its translation: CASSPITEEKLFF.

This clone came up a few times. The chain combines TRBV29-1 with TRBJ2-3, with D unclear. Trimming stripped 4 bases from V and 2 bases from J, with 7 bases between. From germline, CDR1 is SQVTM and CDR2 ANQGSEA. The CDR3 spans 12 residues. CDR3 sequence: CSVGRFTDTQYF. The CDR3 nucleotides are TGCAGCGTTGGGCGGTTCACAGATACGCAGTATTTT.